The present T cell receptor beta chain was sequenced within a study of siplizumab effects on memory and regulatory T cells. Study results and caveats: Major contributors to the alloresponse seemed to be naive T cells, which also appeared more diverse than memory cells. Siplizumab brought about a significant reduction in alloreactive sequences traceable to unstimulated CD4+ memory cells.

V dropped 0 bases and J dropped 1; count of bases not matched to a gene: 3. This CDR3 has 15 amino acids. Germline lookup yields CDR1 SGHRS and CDR2 YFSETQ. A remark on this clone: No antigen is known for it.

Per-sample assaying covered 95,000 to 100,000 TCR templates. The data were produced by immunoSEQ multiplex PCR, yet TCRdb's version contains in-frame clones alone and is incomplete. The sample yields 90,000 to 110,000 clones, approximately 94% seen once. The rearrangement links TRBV5-1 to TRBJ1-1; 7 bases map to TRBD1. Specimen: CD4+ T cells sorted from blood. The source is a human donor in good health. CDR3 sequence: CASSLGDSPNTEAFF. CDR3 DNA: TGCGCCAGCAGCTTGGGGGACAGTCCGAACACTGAAGCTTTCTTT.